A selection of T cell receptor beta chains follows, all from one sample in a study of post-analysis software for immune sequencing data. TCRdb independently ran MiXCR on the PCR reads; one entry per CDR3 protein. The table has more than 450,000 distinct CDR3 sequences, around 34% seen once. The source material was blood. The receptors were sampled from a girl between 2 and 17 years old with multiple sclerosis. CDR3s include the opening cysteine and the closing phenylalanine or tryptophan. D genes are given only for firm matches. Expanded clones are given a class, and other clones once, few, many or no size at all.

V gene,D gene,clone size,J gene,CDR3 protein,CDR3 DNA
TRBV20-1,.,few,TRBJ1-1,CSARDRNPSPTEAFF,TGCAGTGCTAGAGATCGCAATCCTTCCCCCACTGAAGCTTTCTTT
TRBV6-5,TRBD2,many,TRBJ2-7,CASRTSGGAEQYF,TGTGCCAGCAGGACTAGCGGGGGAGCCGAGCAGTACTTC
TRBV5-1,TRBD1,.,TRBJ2-2,CASSSDRGHTGELFF,TGCGCCAGCAGCTCCGACAGGGGTCACACCGGGGAGCTGTTTTTT
TRBV20-1,TRBD1,.,TRBJ2-1,CSTRYPGTGGNEQFF,TGCAGTACTAGATACCCCGGGACAGGGGGCAATGAGCAGTTCTTC
TRBV20-1,.,.,TRBJ2-5,CSARDNGGTETQYF,TGCAGTGCTAGAGATAACGGGGGCACGGAGACCCAGTACTTC
TRBV12-3/TRBV12-4,.,.,TRBJ2-3,CASSLQGRPTDTQYF,TGTGCCAGCAGCCTACAGGGCCGGCCCACAGATACGCAGTATTTT
TRBV7-7,.,.,TRBJ2-1,CASSLDKHNEQFF,TGTGCTAGCAGCCTAGACAAACACAATGAGCAGTTCTTC
TRBV5-6,.,.,TRBJ1-2,CTSSLTEQPYGYTF,TGTACCAGCAGCCTTACCGAGCAGCCCTATGGCTACACCTTC
TRBV10-3,.,once,TRBJ2-1,CAISDTGDPYNEQFF,TGTGCCATCAGCGACACGGGGGACCCTTACAATGAGCAGTTCTTC
TRBV6-2/TRBV6-3,TRBD2,.,TRBJ2-1,CASRRSGGPFNEQFF,TGTGCCAGCAGACGAAGCGGGGGGCCATTCAATGAGCAGTTCTTC
TRBV5-6,TRBD1,few,TRBJ2-7,CASSLPTDRGYEQYF,TGTGCCAGCAGCTTGCCTACCGACAGGGGTTACGAGCAGTACTTC
TRBV5-1,.,.,TRBJ1-4,CASSLDRSTNEKLFF,TGCGCCAGCAGCTTAGACCGTTCAACTAATGAAAAACTGTTTTTT
TRBV12-3/TRBV12-4,.,.,TRBJ2-5,CASSTKLRTRGSETQYF,TGTGCCAGCAGCACGAAACTACGGACTAGGGGGAGTGAGACCCAGTACTTC
TRBV4-1,.,.,TRBJ2-2,CASSLQVGGKNTGELFF,TGCGCCAGCAGCCTCCAGGTTGGAGGGAAGAACACCGGGGAGCTGTTTTTT
TRBV12-3/TRBV12-4,.,.,TRBJ1-5,CASSFSGARGNQPQHF,TGTGCCAGCAGTTTCTCAGGGGCCAGAGGCAATCAGCCCCAGCATTTT
TRBV7-3,.,few,TRBJ2-1,CASSLKRLASFDEQFF,TGTGCCAGCAGCTTAAAAAGGCTAGCCTCTTTTGATGAGCAGTTCTTC
TRBV3-1,.,.,TRBJ1-1,CASSQVSGRGAPPEAFF,TGTGCCAGCAGCCAAGTTTCCGGGCGGGGGGCGCCTCCCGAAGCTTTCTTT
TRBV24-1,TRBD2,.,TRBJ2-1,CATSDGASSGGYNEQFF,TGTGCCACCAGTGATGGAGCCTCTAGCGGGGGTTACAATGAGCAGTTCTTC
TRBV20-1,.,few,TRBJ1-2,CSARGWGNGYTF,TGCAGTGCTAGGGGATGGGGGAATGGCTACACCTTC
TRBV20-1,.,few,TRBJ1-1,CSAAQGYTEAFF,TGCAGTGCCGCACAGGGTTACACTGAAGCTTTCTTT
TRBV25-1,TRBD1,once,TRBJ2-3,CASSESLGQGIDTQYF,TGTGCCAGCAGTGAATCCCTGGGACAGGGTATAGATACGCAGTATTTT
TRBV5-5,.,.,TRBJ2-4,CASSRAPTKNIRYF,TGTGCCAGCAGTCGGGCCCCGACCAAAAACATTCGGTACTTC
TRBV29-1,.,few,TRBJ2-3,CSGAGARDTQYF,TGCAGCGGCGCAGGGGCTCGGGATACGCAGTATTTT
TRBV12-3/TRBV12-4,TRBD1,.,TRBJ1-1,CASSWTGGGSRDTEAFF,TGTGCCAGCAGTTGGACAGGGGGAGGAAGTAGGGACACTGAAGCTTTCTTT
TRBV20-1,.,.,TRBJ2-3,CSAREGLADTQYF,TGCAGTGCTAGAGAGGGACTGGCAGATACGCAGTATTTT
TRBV7-3,TRBD2,.,TRBJ2-1,CASSLTRLAGGAEQFF,TGTGCCAGCAGCTTAACTCGACTAGCGGGGGGCGCTGAGCAGTTCTTC
TRBV11-1,.,.,TRBJ2-7,CASSPYAQATYEQYF,TGTGCCAGCAGCCCTTACGCGCAGGCTACCTACGAGCAGTACTTC
TRBV5-5,.,.,TRBJ2-1,CASSLDRQTYNEQFF,TGTGCCAGCAGCTTGGACAGGCAAACCTACAATGAGCAGTTCTTC
TRBV9,.,.,TRBJ1-4,CASSVSANEKLFF,TGTGCCAGCAGCGTGTCAGCTAATGAAAAACTGTTTTTT
TRBV7-9,.,few,TRBJ1-5,CASTSQGEPQHF,TGTGCCAGCACCAGTCAGGGTGAGCCCCAGCATTTT
TRBV9,.,few,TRBJ2-3,CASSGLDTQYF,TGTGCCAGCAGCGGATTAGATACGCAGTATTTT
TRBV5-1,.,few,TRBJ2-5,CASSLISHSQETQYF,TGCGCCAGCAGCTTGATATCCCACAGTCAAGAGACCCAGTACTTC
TRBV20-1,.,.,TRBJ1-2,CSARSLWGYTF,TGCAGTGCTAGAAGCTTGTGGGGCTACACCTTC
TRBV15,TRBD1,few,TRBJ1-2,CATSRWTGDLYGYTF,TGTGCCACCAGCAGATGGACAGGGGACCTCTATGGCTACACCTTC